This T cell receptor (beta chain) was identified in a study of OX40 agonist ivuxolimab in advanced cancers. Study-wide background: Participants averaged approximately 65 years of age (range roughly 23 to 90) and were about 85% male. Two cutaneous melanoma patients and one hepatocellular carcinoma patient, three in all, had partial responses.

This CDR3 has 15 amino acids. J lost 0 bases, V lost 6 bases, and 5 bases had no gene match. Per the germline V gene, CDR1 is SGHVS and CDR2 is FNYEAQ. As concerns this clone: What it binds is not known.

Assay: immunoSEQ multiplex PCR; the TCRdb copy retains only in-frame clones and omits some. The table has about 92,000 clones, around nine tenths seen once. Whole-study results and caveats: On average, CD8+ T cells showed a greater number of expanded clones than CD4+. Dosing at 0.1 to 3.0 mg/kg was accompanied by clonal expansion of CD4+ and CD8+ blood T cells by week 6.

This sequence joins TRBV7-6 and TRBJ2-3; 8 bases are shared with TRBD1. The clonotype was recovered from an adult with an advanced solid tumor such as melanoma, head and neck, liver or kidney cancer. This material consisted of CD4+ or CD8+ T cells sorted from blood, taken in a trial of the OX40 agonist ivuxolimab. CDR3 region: CASRAGQESTDTQYF. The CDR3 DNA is TGTGCCAGCAGGGCGGGACAGGAGAGCACAGATACGCAGTATTTT.